The next 30 T cell receptor beta chains were all read from a single sample in a study of Ad26.COV2.S vaccination and SARS-CoV-2 variants. The method was immunoSEQ multiplex PCR; TCRdb's version includes in-frame clones alone and lacks a portion of them. The profile shows hundreds of thousands of clones, 89% of them singletons. The treatment is: 15 to 20 received Ad26.COV2.S at low or high dose, single or two shots; about 5 received placebo; per-sample allocation not given. Sampling occurred on day 63 after the first vaccine or placebo injection. This material consisted of peripheral blood, taken in a trial of Ad26.COV2.S vaccine versus placebo. Receptor source: a person between 18 and 65 years old who received the Ad26.COV2.S COVID-19 vaccine or a placebo.

The chain links TRBV7-9 to TRBJ1-1, with D unclear. Looked up from germline, CDR1 is SEHNR and CDR2 is FQNEAQ (reference sequence). Between the trimmed V and J ends, which lost 6 bases and 3 bases, there was a span of 17 bases. The CDR3 has 15 residues. CDR3 region: CASRDPEAVDTEAFF. The CDR3 DNA sequence: TGTGCCAGCAGGGACCCGGAGGCAGTCGACACTGAAGCTTTCTTT. The full variable domain, in which reference TRBV7-9 and TRBJ1-1 provide the parts outside the CDR3, is DTGVSQNPRHKITKRGQNVTFRCDPISEHNRLYWYRQTLGQGPEFLTYFQNEAQLEKSRLLSDRFSAERPKGSFSTLEIQRTEQGDSAMYLCASRDPEAVDTEAFFGQGTRLTVV.

This rearrangement joins TRBV5-1 to TRBJ2-2, with TRBD1 matching over 7 bases. The length of the CDR3 is 16 residues. The V gene end was trimmed by 2 bases and the J gene end by 6 bases; junction bases not matched to a gene: 10. Germline CDR1 reads SGHRS; CDR2 reads YFSETQ. The CDR3 sequence: CASSFTGASVAGELFF. The CDR3 nucleotides read TGCGCCAGCAGCTTTACAGGGGCATCGGTAGCCGGGGAGCTGTTTTTT.

The V gene is TRBV27, the J gene TRBJ2-7; 8 nucleotides agree with TRBD2. Germline CDR1 MNHEY, CDR2 SMNVEV (reference sequence). The trim removed 0 bases at V and 3 bases at J, leaving 10 bases unmatched. The CDR3 runs to 17 residues. This CDR3 is CASSLSGLAGGFYEQYV. In DNA, the CDR3 is TGTGCCAGCAGTTTATCCGGGCTAGCGGGCGGATTCTACGAGCAGTACGTC.

V is TRBV7-2 and J is TRBJ2-6; D gene uncertain. This CDR3 contains 15 residues. V was trimmed by 5 bases and J by 6 bases, leaving 14 bases between them. Germline CDR1 reads SGHTA; CDR2 reads FQGNSA. The CDR3 DNA is TGTGCCAGCAGCACATACGGAGTGGCGGCCAACGTCCTGACTTTC. Amino acids: CASSTYGVAANVLTF.

The J gene is TRBJ1-3, the V gene TRBV19; D possibly corresponds to TRBD1 (5 bases). The CDR3 extends over 17 amino acids. The V gene's germline CDR1 is LNHDA and CDR2 SQIVND (reference sequence). Trimming stripped 4 bases from V and 0 bases from J, with 16 bases between. The CDR3 sequence: CASSKPAPGSSGNTIYF. CDR3 nucleotide sequence: TGTGCCAGTAGTAAACCCGCCCCAGGGTCCTCTGGAAACACCATATATTTT.

CDR3 protein: CASSPGQGVQPQHF. CDR3 DNA sequence: TGTGCCAGCAGTCCGGGACAGGGGGTACAGCCCCAGCATTTT. The chain combines TRBV6-2 or TRBV6-3 with TRBJ1-5; TRBD1 agrees at 11 bases. This CDR3 contains 14 residues. The trim removed 5 bases at V and 7 bases at J, leaving 4 bases unmatched. CDR1 is MNHEY, CDR2 SVGEGT, per germline.

This clone was found once. The chain has TRBV7-2 and TRBJ2-1; D may match TRBD1 or TRBD2 (6 bases each). This CDR3 spans 14 amino acids. Trimming removed 9 bases from V and 7 bases from J, with 19 bases in between. Germline assignment: CDR1 SGHTA and CDR2 FQGNSA. The CDR3 protein is CASRTGASGNEQFF. The CDR3 region has the DNA TGTGCCAGTCGTACGGGGGCCTCTGGGAATGAGCAGTTCTTC.

The rearrangement links TRBV23-1 to TRBJ2-7; 10 nucleotides line up with TRBD2. TRBV23-1 has ORF status, its function being uncertain. The CDR3 is 14 amino acids. Losses at the gene ends were 8 bases for V and 4 bases for J; bases not matched to a gene: 8. The CDR3 loop reads CASPILAGGYEQYV. The CDR3 region has the DNA TGCGCCAGCCCGATCTTAGCGGGGGGATACGAGCAGTACGTC.

This clone was found once. The chain is built from TRBV4-3 and TRBJ2-1; D is ambiguous. The germline V and J ends were trimmed by 3 bases and 5 bases, with 14 bases remaining between them. Germline V gene sequence: CDR1 LGHNA, CDR2 YSLEER. CDR3 size: 15 residues. CDR3 protein: CASSHFVYPNNEQFF. DNA of the CDR3: TGCGCCAGCAGCCACTTCGTGTATCCGAACAATGAGCAGTTCTTC.

This chain connects TRBV7-9 to TRBJ1-2, with TRBD1 identical over 8 bases. The germline V gene encodes CDR1 SEHNR and CDR2 FQNEAQ (reference sequence). The CDR3 has 12 amino acids. V dropped 5 bases and J dropped 12; count of bases not matched to a gene: 8. CDR3 coding DNA: TGTGCCAGCAGCCGGGGACAGGATAGGCACACCTTC. The encoded protein is CASSRGQDRHTF.

The V gene is TRBV7-9, the J gene TRBJ2-6, with D unresolved. Looked up from germline, CDR1 is SEHNR and CDR2 is FQNEAQ (reference sequence). The ends were cut back, 5 bases at V and 2 bases at J, with 4 bases in the middle. This CDR3 comprises 13 residues. CDR3 in amino acids: CASSRPGANVLTF. The CDR3 region has the DNA TGTGCCAGCAGCCGCCCTGGGGCCAACGTCCTGACTTTC.

The chain combines TRBV7-9 with TRBJ2-2; 12 bases map to TRBD2. This CDR3 region has 15 residues. V shed 5 bases and J 6 bases; nucleotides not matched to a gene: 4. The V gene's germline CDR1 is SEHNR and CDR2 FQNEAQ (reference sequence). The CDR3 nucleotides are TGTGCCAGCAGCGTTCTAGCGGGAGGGTCCGGGGAGCTGTTTTTT. This encodes CASSVLAGGSGELFF.

The chain combines TRBV3-1 (or the pseudogene TRBV3-2) with TRBJ2-3; D not resolved. The CDR3 length is 15 residues. Germline assignment: CDR1 LGHDT and CDR2 YNNKEL (reference sequence). V lost 0 bases to trimming and J lost 2 bases, with 9 bases between them. CDR3 in DNA: TGTGCCAGCAGCCAAGATCCCAGCACCACAGATACGCAGTATTTT. Its protein is CASSQDPSTTDTQYF.

The V call is TRBV28, the J call TRBJ2-5, with 9 positions matching TRBD2. The CDR3 extends over 17 amino acids. The trim removed 3 bases at V and 5 bases at J, leaving 13 bases unmatched. Germline V gene data show CDR1 as MDHEN and CDR2 as SYDVKM. The CDR3: CASSLGRGGYQPETQYF. The CDR3, as DNA: TGTGCCAGCAGTTTGGGGCGGGGGGGCTACCAACCCGAGACCCAGTACTTC.

The chain joins TRBV24-1 to TRBJ2-7; D is uncertain. CDR1 and CDR2 from the germline V gene are KGHDR and SFDVKD. The CDR3 consists of 12 residues. The V end lost 0 bases, the J end lost 6 bases, and 5 bases lay between the germline ends. In DNA form, the CDR3 reads TGTGCCACCAGTGATTTGGATCTCGAGCAGTACTTC. This translates into CATSDLDLEQYF.

The gene calls are TRBV30 and TRBJ2-3; 7 bases match TRBD2. Germline values: CDR1 GTSNPN, CDR2 SVGIG (reference sequence). The trim removed 2 bases at V and 3 bases at J, leaving 8 bases unmatched. This CDR3 spans 15 amino acids. The DNA for the CDR3 is TGTGCCTGGAGTCACACCGGGGGGTGGACAGATACGCAGTATTTT. Its protein is CAWSHTGGWTDTQYF.

V is TRBV18 and J is TRBJ2-7; possibly TRBD1 or TRBD2 for D (5 bases each). CDR3 size: 14 residues. Germline-derived CDR1 and CDR2 are KGHSH and LQKENI. V was pared by 1 base and J by 0 bases, with 7 bases between. The CDR3 region has the DNA TGTGCCAGCTCACCACAGGGGAGCTCCTACGAGCAGTACTTC. It translates to CASSPQGSSYEQYF.

About this clone itself: An end of the junction does not agree with germline; a read error may underlie this. The chain recombines TRBV7-2 with TRBJ2-3; the D gene is possibly TRBD1 (5 bases). The length of the CDR3 is 12 residues. Germline values: CDR1 SGHTA, CDR2 FQGNSA. DNA of the CDR3: TGTGCCAGCAGCGAGTACGGCGTTACAGGCCTGTTT. This gives the protein CASSEYGVTGLF.

The chain combines TRBV30 with TRBJ1-3; D uncertain. CDR1 and CDR2 from the germline V gene are GTSNPN and SVGIG (reference sequence). Deletions cut 0 bases from V and 4 bases from J, with 4 bases between. The CDR3 runs 12 residues. CDR3 sequence: CAWSVTGNTIYF. As DNA, the CDR3 is TGTGCCTGGAGTGTAACCGGAAACACCATATATTTT.

This chain connects TRBV6-5 to TRBJ1-2; D gene unclear. From germline, CDR1 is MNHEY and CDR2 SVGAGI. This CDR3 has 12 residues. With 5 bases removed from V and 4 bases from J, the gap between germline ends came to 8 bases. This CDR3 is CASSLRLYGYTF. In DNA form, the CDR3 reads TGTGCCAGCAGTCTTCGTCTCTATGGCTACACCTTC.

The chain links TRBV7-2 to TRBJ2-1; TRBD2 matches 7 bases. The CDR3 is made up of 18 amino acids. CDR1 and CDR2 from the germline V gene are SGHTA and FQGNSA. Losses at the gene ends were 1 base for V and 2 bases for J; bases not matched to a gene: 11. This CDR3 reads CASSLDFRSSGTYNEQFF. The CDR3 DNA sequence: TGTGCCAGCAGCTTAGATTTTAGGTCTAGCGGAACCTACAATGAGCAGTTCTTC.

The rearrangement links TRBV3-1 (or the pseudogene TRBV3-2) to TRBJ1-5; no definite D call. Deletions cut 3 bases from V and 3 bases from J, with 9 bases between. Germline V gene lookup returns CDR1 LGHDT and CDR2 YNNKEL (reference sequence). The CDR3 is made up of 14 amino acids. The CDR3 nucleotides read TGTGCCAGCAGCCATGCGGGGAACAATCAGCCCCAGCATTTT. Protein product: CASSHAGNNQPQHF.

CDR3 protein: CASSQGIIVGAAPQHF. In DNA form, the CDR3 reads TGCGCCAGCAGCCAAGGAATCATCGTGGGGGCTGCGCCCCAGCATTTT. The genes are TRBV4-1 and TRBJ1-5; a possible D gene is TRBD1 (6 bases). The germline V gene encodes CDR1 MGHRA and CDR2 YSYEKL. The V end lost 1 base, the J end lost 9 bases, and 19 bases lay between the germline ends. This CDR3 has 16 residues.

In the case of this clone: A read error may produce the germline difference seen at one junction end. In DNA, the CDR3 is TGCGCCAGCAGACAAGTCCTCGACAGGGCGTATGGCTACACCTTC. It translates to CASRQVLDRAYGYTF. The V and J genes are TRBV4-1 and TRBJ1-2, with 7 bases fitting TRBD1. The CDR3 is made up of 15 amino acids. Per the germline V gene, CDR1 is MGHRA and CDR2 is YSYEKL.

This clone was recorded only once. The chain recombines TRBV15 with TRBJ1-5, with D possibly TRBD1 on 5 matching bases. The V gene lost 3 bases and the J gene lost 5 bases, with 11 bases spanning the gap. Germline V CDR1 and CDR2: LNHNV, YYDKDF (reference sequence). The CDR3 loop spans 14 amino acids. CDR3 in amino acids: CATSSRVFDQPQHF. The CDR3 DNA reads TGTGCCACCAGCAGCAGGGTATTCGATCAGCCCCAGCATTTT.

This rearrangement joins TRBV6-2 or TRBV6-3 to TRBJ1-1; no definite D call. CDR3 length: 16 residues. Per the germline V gene, CDR1 is MNHEY and CDR2 is SVGEGT. V was trimmed by 0 bases and J by 1 base, leaving 12 bases between them. The CDR3 DNA sequence: TGTGCCAGCAGTTACTCGGCCGGCGGGCGGAACACTGAAGCTTTCTTT. It codes for CASSYSAGGRNTEAFF.

The chain joins TRBV15 to TRBJ2-5, with D perhaps matching TRBD1 (5 bases). Germline values: CDR1 LNHNV, CDR2 YYDKDF (reference sequence). The CDR3 consists of 13 residues. V lost 3 bases, J lost 3 bases, and 8 bases lay in between. The CDR3 is CATSRTVEETQYF. CDR3 coding DNA: TGTGCCACCAGCAGGACAGTAGAAGAGACCCAGTACTTC.

The rearrangement links TRBV7-2 to TRBJ2-3; perhaps TRBD1 as D (5 bases). From germline, CDR1 is SGHTA and CDR2 FQGNSA. The CDR3 has 15 residues. The germline V and J ends were trimmed by 3 bases and 5 bases, with 15 bases remaining between them. CDR3 nucleotides: TGTGCCAGCAGCTTCAGGGCTGGAGCTGAAGATACGCAGTATTTT. Translated, it gives CASSFRAGAEDTQYF.

The chain combines TRBV11-2 with TRBJ2-7; a weak D match, TRBD2 (5 bases). This CDR3 is built from 13 residues. Germline V gives CDR1 SGHAT, CDR2 FQNNGV. Trimming pared 5 bases from V and 3 bases from J, leaving 11 bases between. The CDR3 region has the DNA TGTGCCAGCAGCGCAGACGGGGACTACGAGCAGTACGTC. Translating gives CASSADGDYEQYV.

This chain links TRBV4-1 with TRBJ1-5; 10 bases align to TRBD1. Unmatched junction bases numbered 4, after V lost 4 bases and J lost 1 base. The length of the CDR3 is 16 residues. Germline V lookup: CDR1 MGHRA, CDR2 YSYEKL. This CDR3 reads CASSPRQGASNQPQHF. The CDR3, as DNA: TGCGCCAGCAGCCCACGACAGGGGGCGAGCAATCAGCCCCAGCATTTT.